One and the same sample provided the 15 T cell receptor beta chains below, sequenced in a study of blood T cells in healthy people across ages. PCR was performed a second time for roughly 7 to 12 cycles using a sample-barcoded 5' primer and a J-beta primer mix. TCRdb redid the calling of the 5' RACE reads with MiXCR, one entry per CDR3 protein. The sample holds about 670,000 distinct CDR3 sequences, roughly half seen once. The sequenced sample consisted of blood. These receptor sequences come from a woman older than 75 in good health.

Details on this clonotype: Germline and junction disagree at one end, which may indicate a read error. The J gene is TRBJ2-1, the V gene TRBV24-1; D is undetermined. Germline V gene lookup returns CDR1 KGHDR and CDR2 SFDVKD. The CDR3 totals 12 residues. CDR3 sequence reads: CATSGTANERFF. The CDR3 DNA is TGTGCCACCAGTGGAACGGCCAATGAGCGGTTCTTC.

V usage is TRBV7-2 and J usage is TRBJ1-2, with 7 bases identical to TRBD1. The V segment lost 2 bases and the J segment 2 bases; nucleotides outside the gene matches: 5. Germline lookup yields CDR1 SGHTA and CDR2 FQGNSA. CDR3 length: 15 residues. CDR3 in amino acids: CASSLRDSQNYGYTF. The CDR3, as DNA: TGTGCCAGCAGCTTAAGGGACAGCCAAAACTATGGCTACACCTTC.

The V and J genes are TRBV7-9 and TRBJ1-1, with D maybe TRBD1 (6 bases). The CDR3 extends over 17 amino acids. Looked up from germline, CDR1 is SEHNR and CDR2 is FQNEAQ (reference sequence). V lost 4 bases and J lost 5, with 23 bases in between. The CDR3 bases are TGTGCCAGCAGCTCCAGCGGACGGGACACCCCAAGGACTGAAGCTTTCTTT. Translation: CASSSSGRDTPRTEAFF.

The chain recombines TRBV12-3 or TRBV12-4 with TRBJ2-5, with a tentative D call TRBD1 (5 bases). Trimming took off 5 bases at V and 3 bases at J, with 19 bases between the two ends. CDR3 size: 16 residues. The chain's CDR3 is CASSRTAGNPEETQYF. In DNA, the CDR3 is TGTGCCAGCAGTCGAACCGCAGGGAATCCAGAAGAGACCCAGTACTTC.

This clonotype showed up just a few times. One base away lies a much larger clone, so this may be a sequencing read error. CDR3 sequence: CSVRARGASYEQYF. The CDR3 DNA is TGCAGCGTTCGCGCTCGCGGGGCGTCCTACGAGCAGTACTTC. This chain connects TRBV29-1 to TRBJ2-7; a possible D gene is TRBD2 (6 bases). CDR1 is SQVTM, CDR2 ANQGSEA, per germline. CDR3 length: 14 residues. Trimming stripped 5 bases from V and 1 base from J, with 15 bases between.

Many counts were recorded for this clonotype. This chain joins TRBV27 and TRBJ1-6, with D unclear. Trimming cost V 0 bases and J 10 bases, with 16 bases left between them. CDR3 length: 16 residues. Germline CDR1 is MNHEY and CDR2 is SMNVEV (reference sequence). The CDR3 region is CASSLSNFDSRSPLHF. The DNA for the CDR3 is TGTGCCAGCAGTTTATCGAACTTTGACTCACGATCACCCCTCCACTTT.

Worth noting for this clonotype: A single base separates this from a much larger clone, so it may be a read error. The rearrangement uses TRBV5-1 and TRBJ2-1, with TRBD1 matching 7 bases. The CDR3 totals 14 residues. V lost 4 bases, J lost 9 bases, and 10 bases stayed unmatched. Germline values: CDR1 SGHRS, CDR2 YFSETQ. CDR3 coding DNA: TGCGCCAGCAGCGTGGACAGGCACGACGGTGAGCAGTTCTTC. Translating gives CASSVDRHDGEQFF.

This clonotype has just a few counts. A much more abundant neighbour one base away suggests this may be a read error. The CDR3 protein is CASSYGGPVCSGANVLTF. CDR3 DNA: TGTGCCAGCAGTTACGGGGGACCCGTTTGCTCTGGGGCCAACGTCCTGACTTTC. The chain couples TRBV6-5 to TRBJ2-6; D may match TRBD1 or TRBD2 (5 bases each). CDR1 MNHEY and CDR2 SVGAGI come from the germline V gene. V was pared by 2 bases and J by 0 bases, with 14 bases between. The CDR3 has 18 residues.

V is TRBV3-1 and J is TRBJ1-4; perhaps TRBD1 as D (5 bases). Germline V gives CDR1 LGHDT, CDR2 YNNKEL (reference sequence). The CDR3 is 14 amino acids. Trimming removed 2 bases from V and 3 bases from J, with 7 bases in between. The CDR3 DNA follows: TGTGCCAGCAGCCAACAGGGAGCTAATGAAAAACTGTTTTTT. Translation: CASSQQGANEKLFF.

This clonotype was counted a few times. This chain joins TRBV13 and TRBJ2-5; the match to TRBD2 covers 13 bases. The CDR3 extends over 18 amino acids. In germline, CDR1 is PRHDT, CDR2 FYEKMQ (reference sequence). Trimming removed 5 bases from V and 1 base from J; junction bases left unmatched: 10. The CDR3, as DNA: TGTGCCAGCAGCCATACCGGGACTAGCGGGGAAAGCCAAGAGACCCAGTACTTC. It encodes CASSHTGTSGESQETQYF.

This clonotype was seen many times. This chain links TRBV12-3 or TRBV12-4 with TRBJ2-5, with D perhaps given as TRBD1 or TRBD2 (5 bases each). The V and J ends lost 5 bases and 5 bases respectively, with 18 bases between them. The CDR3 is 15 amino acids. This chain's CDR3 is CASSLLGGPTETQYF. DNA of the CDR3: TGTGCCAGCAGTCTACTTGGGGGACCAACGGAGACCCAGTACTTC.

Points on this clonotype: A much larger clone lies one base from this, so it may be a read error. This rearrangement joins TRBV11-2 to TRBJ2-3; a weak D match, TRBD1 (5 bases). Germline V gives CDR1 SGHAT, CDR2 FQNNGV. CDR3 length equals 12 residues. In DNA, the CDR3 is TGTGCCAGCAGCTGGGGCACAGAGACGCAGTATTTT. Its protein is CASSWGTETQYF.

This rearrangement joins TRBV3-1 to TRBJ2-4; TRBD1 is a possible D gene (5 bases). This CDR3 is built from 17 residues. The V end was cut by 0 bases, the J end by 0 bases, with 12 bases between. Germline CDR1 reads LGHDT; CDR2 reads YNNKEL (reference sequence). CDR3 sequence (DNA): TGTGCCAGCAGCCAAGACCAGGACAAACTAGCCAAAAACATTCAGTACTTC. Its protein product is CASSQDQDKLAKNIQYF.

This clonotype was seen ten or more times. This sequence joins TRBV2 and TRBJ2-3, with TRBD1 matching over 7 bases. Germline trimming cut 6 bases from V and 10 bases from J; bases unmatched to any gene: 4. Germline loops: CDR1 SNHLY, CDR2 FYNNEI. CDR3 length equals 11 residues. The CDR3 region has the DNA TGTGCCAGCAGCAACAGGGGTGCGCAGTATTTT. This translates into CASSNRGAQYF.

This clonotype was seen repeatedly, ten times or more. The rearrangement joins TRBV20-1 to TRBJ2-3; 8 nucleotides align to TRBD1. Losses at the gene ends were 3 bases for V and 5 bases for J; bases not matched to a gene: 16. Germline loops: CDR1 DFQATT, CDR2 SNEGSKA (reference sequence). The length of the CDR3 is 17 residues. The CDR3 loop is CSARTLSGLTGGDTQYF. The CDR3 coding sequence is TGCAGTGCTAGGACACTTTCGGGCCTCACAGGGGGAGATACGCAGTATTTT.